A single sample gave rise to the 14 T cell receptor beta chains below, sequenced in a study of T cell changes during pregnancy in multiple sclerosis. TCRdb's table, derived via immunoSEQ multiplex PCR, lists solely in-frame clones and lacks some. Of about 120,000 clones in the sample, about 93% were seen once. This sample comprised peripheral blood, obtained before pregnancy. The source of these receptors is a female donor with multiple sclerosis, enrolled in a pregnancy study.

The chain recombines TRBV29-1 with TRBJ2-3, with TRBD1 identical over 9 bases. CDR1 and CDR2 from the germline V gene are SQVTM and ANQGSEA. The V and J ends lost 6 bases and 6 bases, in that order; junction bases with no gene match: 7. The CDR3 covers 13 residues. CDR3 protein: CSVARDRVDTQYF. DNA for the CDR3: TGCAGCGTCGCACGGGACAGGGTCGATACGCAGTATTTT.

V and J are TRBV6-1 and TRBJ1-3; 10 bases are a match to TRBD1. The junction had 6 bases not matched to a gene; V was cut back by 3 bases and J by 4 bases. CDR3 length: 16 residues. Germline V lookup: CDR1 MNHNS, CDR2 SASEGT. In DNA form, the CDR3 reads TGTGCCAGCAGTGATCTTGGGACAGGGGACGGAAACACCATATATTTT. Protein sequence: CASSDLGTGDGNTIYF.

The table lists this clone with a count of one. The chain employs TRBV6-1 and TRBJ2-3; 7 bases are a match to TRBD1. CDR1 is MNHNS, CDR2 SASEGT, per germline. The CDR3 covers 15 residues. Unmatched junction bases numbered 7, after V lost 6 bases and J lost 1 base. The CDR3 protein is CASRGQIHRTDTQYF. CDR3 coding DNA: TGTGCCAGCAGGGGACAGATACACCGCACAGATACGCAGTATTTT.

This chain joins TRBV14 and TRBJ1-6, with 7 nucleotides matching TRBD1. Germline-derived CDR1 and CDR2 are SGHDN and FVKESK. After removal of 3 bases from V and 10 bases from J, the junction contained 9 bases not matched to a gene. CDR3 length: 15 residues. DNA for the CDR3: TGTGCCAGCAGCCAGTTAAGACAGGGAAGGTCACCCCTCCACTTT. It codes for CASSQLRQGRSPLHF.

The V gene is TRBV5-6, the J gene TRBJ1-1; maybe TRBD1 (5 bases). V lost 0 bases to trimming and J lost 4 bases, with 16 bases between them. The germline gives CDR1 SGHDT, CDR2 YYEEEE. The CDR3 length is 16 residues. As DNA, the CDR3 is TGTGCCAGCAGCTTGGGACAGACCTCTTCGCTCACTGAAGCTTTCTTT. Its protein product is CASSLGQTSSLTEAFF. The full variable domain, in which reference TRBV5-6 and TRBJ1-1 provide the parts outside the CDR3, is DAGVTQSPTHLIKTRGQQVTLRCSPKSGHDTVSWYQQALGQGPQFIFQYYEEEERQRGNFPDRFSGHQFPNYSSELNVNALLLGDSALYLCASSLGQTSSLTEAFFGQGTRLTVV.

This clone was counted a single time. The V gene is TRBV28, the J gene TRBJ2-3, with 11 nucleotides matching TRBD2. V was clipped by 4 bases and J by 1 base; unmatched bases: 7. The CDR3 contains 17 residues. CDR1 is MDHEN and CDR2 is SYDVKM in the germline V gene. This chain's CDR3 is CASSSLAGVQRTDTQYF. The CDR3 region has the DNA TGTGCCAGCAGTTCACTAGCGGGAGTCCAGCGCACAGATACGCAGTATTTT.

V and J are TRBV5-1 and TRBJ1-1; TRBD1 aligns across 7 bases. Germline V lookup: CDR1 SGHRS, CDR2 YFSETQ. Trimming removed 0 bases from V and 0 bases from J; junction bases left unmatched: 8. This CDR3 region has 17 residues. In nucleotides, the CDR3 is TGCGCCAGCAGCTTGGGAGGGGGCGCGTTAGTGAACACTGAAGCTTTCTTT. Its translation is CASSLGGGALVNTEAFF.

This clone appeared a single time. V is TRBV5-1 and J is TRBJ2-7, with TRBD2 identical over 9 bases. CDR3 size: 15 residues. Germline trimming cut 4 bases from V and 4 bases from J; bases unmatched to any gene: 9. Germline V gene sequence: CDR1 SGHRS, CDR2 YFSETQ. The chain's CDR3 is CASSGGGLADYEQYF. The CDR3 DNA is TGCGCCAGCAGCGGAGGGGGACTAGCCGATTACGAGCAGTACTTC.

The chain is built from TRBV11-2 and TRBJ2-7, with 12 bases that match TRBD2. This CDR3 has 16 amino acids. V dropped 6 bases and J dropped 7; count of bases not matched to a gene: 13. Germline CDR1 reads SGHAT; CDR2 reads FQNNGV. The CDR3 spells CASSHLLAGGPGEQYF. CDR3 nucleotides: TGTGCCAGCAGTCATCTCCTAGCGGGAGGGCCAGGGGAGCAGTACTTC.

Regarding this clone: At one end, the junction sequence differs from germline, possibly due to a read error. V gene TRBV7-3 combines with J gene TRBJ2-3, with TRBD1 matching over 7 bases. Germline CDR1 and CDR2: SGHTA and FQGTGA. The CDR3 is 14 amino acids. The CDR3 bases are TGTGCCAGCAGCCTAACAGGGGGCACAGATACGCAGTATTTT. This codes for CASSLTGGTDTQYF.

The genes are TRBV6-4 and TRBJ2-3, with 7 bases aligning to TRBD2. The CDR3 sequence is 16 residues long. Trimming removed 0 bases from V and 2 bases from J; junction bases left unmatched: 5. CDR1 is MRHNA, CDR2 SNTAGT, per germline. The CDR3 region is CASSDSRTSFTDTQYF. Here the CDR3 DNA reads TGTGCCAGCAGTGACTCGCGGACTAGTTTCACAGATACGCAGTATTTT.

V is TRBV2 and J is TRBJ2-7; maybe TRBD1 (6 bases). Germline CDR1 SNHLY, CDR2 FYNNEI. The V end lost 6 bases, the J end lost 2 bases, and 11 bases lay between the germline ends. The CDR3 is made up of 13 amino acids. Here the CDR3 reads CASSFRGAYEQYF. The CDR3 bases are TGTGCCAGCAGCTTCAGGGGAGCCTACGAGCAGTACTTC.

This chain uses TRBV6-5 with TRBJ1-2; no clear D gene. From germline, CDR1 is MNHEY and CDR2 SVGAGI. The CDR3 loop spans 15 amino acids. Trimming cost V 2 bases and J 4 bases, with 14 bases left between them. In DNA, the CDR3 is TGTGCCAGCAGTTACACGCCGAGGGCTAGCTATGGCTACACCTTC. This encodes CASSYTPRASYGYTF.

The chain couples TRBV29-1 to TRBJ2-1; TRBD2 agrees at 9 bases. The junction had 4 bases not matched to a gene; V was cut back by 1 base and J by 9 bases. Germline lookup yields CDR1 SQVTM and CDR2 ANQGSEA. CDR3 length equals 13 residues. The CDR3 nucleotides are TGCAGCGTTGAAGCATTAGCGGGGGCTGAGCAGTTCTTC. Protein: CSVEALAGAEQFF.